This record looks at one TCR beta chain sequence and its context. What it binds is not known. The assay was immunoSEQ multiplex PCR, and TCRdb's table has in-frame clones only and misses some. The table shows 100,000 to 150,000 clones, with 85% to 90% occurring only once. The sample is drawn from a study of cytomegalovirus exposure and HLA in healthy donors. In the study overall: The 120 or so validation repertoires used a platform that matched the one used for the approximately 620 first-cohort repertoires, as a later analysis reported. Study-wide results and limits: Testing in vitro showed a few CMV-associated chains specific for CMV antigens.

The CDR3 loop spans 14 amino acids. Germline V CDR1 and CDR2: KGHSH, LQKENI. Trimming at V came to 0 bases and at J to 2 bases, leaving 1 base not matched to a gene. The origin of this receptor is a woman aged 18-29 years in good health and CMV-seronegative. The sample taken for sequencing was PBMCs. This chain uses TRBV18 with TRBJ2-7, with 7 bases matching TRBD1. The CDR3 nucleotides are TGTGCCAGCTCACCACCGGGACAGCCCTACGAGCAGTACTTC. Protein: CASSPPGQPYEQYF.